This entry concerns a single T cell receptor (beta chain). The source of the sample is a study of blood T cell repertoires in COVID-19. Study in general: Acute and convalescent COVID-19 samples came from the United States, Italy and Spain.

Deletions cut 2 bases from V and 5 bases from J, with 18 bases between. The CDR3 is 16 residues long. Germline CDR1 reads MNHEY; CDR2 reads SMNVEV (reference sequence). Recruitment covered about two dozen US areas and drew participants whose ages spanned about 18 to 100 years. Study processing details: For nucleated cells, counts were estimated from reference gene primer amplification. Sequenced by immunoSEQ multiplex PCR; TCRdb stores in-frame clones only, minus some. V and J calls and clone size follow that table, whereas D and trimming were derived from the DNA. The repertoire consists of some 170,000 clones, with less than 90% occurring once and the leading ten covering about 1.2%.

The rearrangement joins TRBV27 to TRBJ2-5; D is perhaps TRBD2 (6 bases). The clonotype originates from a human donor with acute COVID-19. The donor label of this sample is uncertain. The sequenced sample was PBMCs or T cells enriched from blood (not recorded which). CDR3 sequence (DNA): TGTGCCAGCAGTTTAGGGGTTACCCCGGGGGAGGAGACCCAGTACTTC. Translating gives CASSLGVTPGEETQYF.